Below are 20 T cell receptor beta chains sequenced from a single sample in a study of blood T cell repertoires in COVID-19. Libraries were prepared by immunoSEQ multiplex PCR; TCRdb keeps only in-frame clonotypes and omits some of them. The repertoire holds about 250,000 clones, with 86% as singletons. The sequencing input was PBMCs or T cells enriched from blood (not recorded which). The receptors stem from a man aged 35-49 years who had recovered from COVID-19.

This chain uses TRBV19 with TRBJ1-1, with a possible D match to TRBD1 (5 bases). V gave up 3 bases and J gave up 1 base, with 18 bases separating them. Germline values: CDR1 LNHDA, CDR2 SQIVND (reference sequence). The CDR3 length is 17 residues. The CDR3 region has the DNA TGTGCCAGTAGTATTGCAGGGTTCCTTACGACGAACACTGAAGCTTTCTTT. This gives the protein CASSIAGFLTTNTEAFF.

The gene calls are TRBV4-2 and TRBJ2-3, with D possibly TRBD1 on 5 matching bases. The CDR3 totals 17 residues. In germline, CDR1 is LGHNA, CDR2 YNFKEQ. V was clipped by 0 bases and J by 4 bases, with 17 bases between them. The CDR3 loop reads CASSQEPMGPGSDTQYF. The CDR3 DNA is TGTGCCAGCAGCCAAGAACCCATGGGTCCAGGGTCAGATACGCAGTATTTT.

The V call is TRBV13, the J call TRBJ2-1; a weak D match, TRBD1 (5 bases). V gave up 9 bases and J gave up 0 bases, with 12 bases separating them. The length of the CDR3 is 14 residues. The germline V gene has CDR1 PRHDT and CDR2 FYEKMQ (reference sequence). DNA of the CDR3: TGTGCCAGTAAAACAGGAAGCTCCTACAATGAGCAGTTCTTC. The encoded protein is CASKTGSSYNEQFF.

V and J are TRBV27 and TRBJ2-7, with 7 bases lining up with TRBD1. This CDR3 comprises 13 residues. V was clipped by 6 bases and J by 1 base; unmatched bases: 3. CDR1 and CDR2 (germline): MNHEY, SMNVEV (reference sequence). Written as DNA, the CDR3 is TGTGCCAGCAGAGGGACAGTTTCCTACGAGCAGTACTTC. Its translation is CASRGTVSYEQYF.

The chain recombines TRBV19 with TRBJ2-1; 8 bases fit TRBD1. The V segment lost 3 bases and the J segment 6 bases; nucleotides outside the gene matches: 7. The CDR3 has 15 residues. The germline V gene encodes CDR1 LNHDA and CDR2 SQIVND (reference sequence). CDR3 nucleotide sequence: TGTGCCAGTAGTATGACCCTGGACAGGGTCAATGAGCAGTTCTTC. Amino acid sequence: CASSMTLDRVNEQFF.

The chain has TRBV3-1 (or the pseudogene TRBV3-2) and TRBJ1-1; 7 bases are a match to TRBD1. After removal of 4 bases from V and 4 bases from J, the junction contained 6 bases not matched to a gene. CDR3 length: 14 amino acids. Per germline, CDR1 LGHDT and CDR2 YNNKEL (reference sequence). The chain's CDR3 is CASSLPDRSTEAFF. The DNA of the CDR3 is TGTGCCAGCAGCCTGCCGGACAGGAGCACTGAAGCTTTCTTT.

This clone was observed once. The V gene is TRBV19, the J gene TRBJ2-5; 7 bases are a match to TRBD2. The CDR3 totals 14 residues. With 10 bases clipped from V and 0 bases from J, the junction kept 8 bases outside the gene matches. Germline CDR1 and CDR2: LNHDA and SQIVND (reference sequence). CDR3 nucleotide sequence: TGTGCCACCTCGAGGAGCGGGGACCAAGAGACCCAGTACTTC. Its protein product is CATSRSGDQETQYF.

The chain is built from TRBV4-1 and TRBJ1-5, with D tentatively TRBD1 (5 bases). Trimming left V 1 base short and J 1 base short, with 5 bases between. The CDR3 has 14 residues. In germline, CDR1 is MGHRA, CDR2 YSYEKL. The chain's CDR3 is CASSQGQSNQPQHF. The DNA of the CDR3 is TGCGCCAGCAGCCAAGGACAGAGCAATCAGCCCCAGCATTTT.

The V call is TRBV5-1, the J call TRBJ2-4; TRBD1 is a possible D gene (6 bases). The CDR3 has 19 amino acids. The V end lost 4 bases, the J end lost 2 bases, and 25 bases lay between the germline ends. From germline, CDR1 is SGHRS and CDR2 YFSETQ. CDR3 DNA sequence: TGCGCCAGCAGCCCCTTGGATTTTACAGGGACGATCTCCAAAAACATTCAGTACTTC. Protein product: CASSPLDFTGTISKNIQYF.

CDR3 residues: CATSATGTGFNQPQHF. The DNA for the CDR3 is TGTGCCACCAGTGCTACCGGGACAGGGTTCAATCAGCCCCAGCATTTT. V gene TRBV24-1 combines with J gene TRBJ1-5; 9 bases match TRBD1. With V trimmed by 5 bases and J by 3 bases, 7 bases remained unmatched. Per germline, CDR1 KGHDR and CDR2 SFDVKD. The CDR3 totals 16 residues.

The J gene is TRBJ2-3, the V gene TRBV28, with 7 bases that match TRBD2. The length of the CDR3 is 15 residues. V was pared by 9 bases and J by 0 bases, with 9 bases of the junction left unmatched. Germline V gene sequence: CDR1 MDHEN, CDR2 SYDVKM. CDR3 residues: CASCPGLPSTDTQYF. CDR3 coding DNA: TGTGCCAGTTGTCCGGGACTACCAAGCACAGATACGCAGTATTTT.

The chain has TRBV7-8 and TRBJ1-1; 11 bases map to TRBD1. J gave up 6 bases and V 2 bases, and 2 bases lay outside the gene matches. This CDR3 comprises 14 residues. Germline CDR1 SGHVS, CDR2 FQNEAQ. The CDR3 region is CASSLWDRGAEAFF. The CDR3 DNA reads TGTGCCAGCAGCTTATGGGACAGGGGGGCTGAAGCTTTCTTT.

CDR3: CASRVGQHPAYEQYF. In DNA form, the CDR3 reads TGTGCCAGCAGAGTTGGGCAGCACCCGGCCTACGAGCAGTACTTC. The V gene is TRBV7-8, the J gene TRBJ2-7; D call uncertain. The germline V and J ends were trimmed by 6 bases and 2 bases, with 17 bases remaining between them. This CDR3 is 15 amino acids long. Germline CDR1 SGHVS, CDR2 FQNEAQ.

The rearrangement links TRBV6-5 to TRBJ1-4; tentative D call: TRBD1 (5 bases). CDR1 is MNHEY, CDR2 SVGAGI, per germline. The CDR3 sequence is 14 residues long. V shed 7 bases and J shed 6 bases, with 15 bases lying between them. The CDR3 reads CASTYRITYEKLFF. The CDR3 DNA sequence: TGTGCCAGCACGTACAGGATAACGTATGAAAAACTGTTTTTT.

This chain joins TRBV19 and TRBJ2-7, with D unresolved. The ends were cut back, 1 base at V and 3 bases at J, with 16 bases in the middle. Germline CDR1 reads LNHDA; CDR2 reads SQIVND (reference sequence). This CDR3 has 16 residues. Written as DNA, the CDR3 is TGTGCCAGTAGTATAGGATCGGCCCTGAGAGGCTACGAGCAGTACTTC. Amino acids: CASSIGSALRGYEQYF.

The chain joins TRBV30 to TRBJ1-6; D unresolved. This CDR3 region has 10 residues. In germline, CDR1 is GTSNPN, CDR2 SVGIG (reference sequence). CDR3 sequence: CALGYSPLHF. Here the CDR3 DNA reads TGTGCTCTCGGTTATTCACCCCTCCACTTT.

The chain joins TRBV10-3 to TRBJ1-1; D not certain. Germline lookup yields CDR1 ENHRY and CDR2 SYGVKD. V was pared by 9 bases and J by 1 base, with 12 bases between. The CDR3 extends over 13 amino acids. The DNA for the CDR3 is TGTGCCATAGGCGGGTCGTCGAACACTGAAGCTTTCTTT. It yields the protein CAIGGSSNTEAFF.

V gene TRBV6-5 combines with J gene TRBJ2-3; TRBD1 matches at 7 bases. V gave up 6 bases and J gave up 2 bases; unmatched junction bases: 5. In germline, CDR1 is MNHEY, CDR2 SVGAGI. This CDR3 region has 14 residues. The chain's CDR3 is CASRIGTATDTQYF. The CDR3 DNA is TGTGCCAGCAGGATTGGGACAGCCACAGATACGCAGTATTTT.

The chain recombines TRBV2 with TRBJ1-5, with D perhaps TRBD1 (6 bases). V was shortened by 6 bases and J by 0 bases, with 18 bases between the two germline ends. This CDR3 has 17 residues. Germline CDR1 SNHLY, CDR2 FYNNEI. CDR3 DNA sequence: TGTGCCAGCAGGCTTATGGACAGATTTTATAGCAATCAGCCCCAGCATTTT. It encodes CASRLMDRFYSNQPQHF.

This clone was observed once. The gene calls are TRBV28 and TRBJ2-6; 8 bases match TRBD1. V lost 4 bases to trimming and J lost 0 bases; unmatched junction nucleotides: 5. Per the germline V gene, CDR1 is MDHEN and CDR2 is SYDVKM. This CDR3 is 17 amino acids long. The CDR3 is CASSSGTGLSGANVLTF. The CDR3 DNA is TGTGCCAGCAGTTCCGGGACAGGCCTCTCTGGGGCCAACGTCCTGACTTTC.